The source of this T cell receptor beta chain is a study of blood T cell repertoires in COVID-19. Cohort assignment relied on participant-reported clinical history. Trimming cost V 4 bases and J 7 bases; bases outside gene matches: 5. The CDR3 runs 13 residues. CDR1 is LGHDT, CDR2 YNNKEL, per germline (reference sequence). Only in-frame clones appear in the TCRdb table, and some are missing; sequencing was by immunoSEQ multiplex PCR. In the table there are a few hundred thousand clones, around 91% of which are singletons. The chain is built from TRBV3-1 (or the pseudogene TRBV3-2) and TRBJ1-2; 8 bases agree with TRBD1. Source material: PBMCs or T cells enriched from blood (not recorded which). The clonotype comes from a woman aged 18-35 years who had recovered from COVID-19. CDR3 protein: CASSPGQGGGYTF. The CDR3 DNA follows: TGTGCCAGCAGCCCTGGACAGGGTGGTGGCTACACCTTC.